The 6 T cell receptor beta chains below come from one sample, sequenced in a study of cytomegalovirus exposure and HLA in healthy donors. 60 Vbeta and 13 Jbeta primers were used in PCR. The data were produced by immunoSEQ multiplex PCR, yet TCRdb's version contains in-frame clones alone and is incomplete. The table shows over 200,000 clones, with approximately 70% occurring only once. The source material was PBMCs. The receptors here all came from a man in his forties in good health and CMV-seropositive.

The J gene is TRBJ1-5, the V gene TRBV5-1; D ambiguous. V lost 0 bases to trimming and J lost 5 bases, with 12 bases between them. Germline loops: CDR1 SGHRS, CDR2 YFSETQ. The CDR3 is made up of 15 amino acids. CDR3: CASSLAAGYDQPQHF. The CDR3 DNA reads TGCGCCAGCAGCTTGGCCGCGGGGTACGATCAGCCCCAGCATTTT.

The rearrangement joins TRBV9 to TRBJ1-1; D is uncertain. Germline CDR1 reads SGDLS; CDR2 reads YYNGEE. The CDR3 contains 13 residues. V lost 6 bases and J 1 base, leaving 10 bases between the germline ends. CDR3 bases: TGTGCCAGCAATCCAGGCGAGAACACTGAAGCTTTCTTT. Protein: CASNPGENTEAFF.

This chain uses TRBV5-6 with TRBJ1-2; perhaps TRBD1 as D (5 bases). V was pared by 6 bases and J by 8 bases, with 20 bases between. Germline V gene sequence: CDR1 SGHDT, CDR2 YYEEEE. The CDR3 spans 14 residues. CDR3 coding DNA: TGTGCCAGCACCACCCTTGGGGGGGAGATGGGCTACACCTTC. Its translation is CASTTLGGEMGYTF.

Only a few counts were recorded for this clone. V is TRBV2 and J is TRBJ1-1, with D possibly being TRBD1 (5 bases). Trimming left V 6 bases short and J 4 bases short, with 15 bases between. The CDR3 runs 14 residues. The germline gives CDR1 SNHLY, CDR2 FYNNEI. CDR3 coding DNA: TGTGCCAGCAGGGAGGAGGGGCTGGGCACTGAAGCTTTCTTT. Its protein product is CASREEGLGTEAFF.

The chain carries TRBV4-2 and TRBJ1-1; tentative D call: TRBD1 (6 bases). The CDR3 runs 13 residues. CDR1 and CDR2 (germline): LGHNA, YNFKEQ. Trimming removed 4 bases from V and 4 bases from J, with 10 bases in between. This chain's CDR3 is CASSRGQATEAFF. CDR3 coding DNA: TGTGCCAGCAGCCGGGGACAAGCCACTGAAGCTTTCTTT.

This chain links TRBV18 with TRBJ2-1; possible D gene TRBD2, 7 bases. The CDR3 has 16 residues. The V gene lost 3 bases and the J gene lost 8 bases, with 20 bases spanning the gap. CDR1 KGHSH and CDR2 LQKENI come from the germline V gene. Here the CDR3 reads CASSPPRGGKIYEQFF. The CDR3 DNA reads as TGTGCCAGCTCACCGCCGAGGGGGGGGAAGATCTATGAGCAGTTCTTC. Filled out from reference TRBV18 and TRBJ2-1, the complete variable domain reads NAGVMQNPRHLVRRRGQEARLRCSPMKGHSHVYWYRQLPEEGLKFMVYLQKENIIDESGMPKERFSAEFPKEGPSILRIQQVVRGDSAAYFCASSPPRGGKIYEQFFGPGTRLTVL.